These 13 T cell receptor beta chains were sequenced from one sample in a study of blood T cell repertoires in COVID-19 (dated by TCRdb to between 2020 and 2021). Libraries were built with the immunoSEQ multiplex PCR assay. This is the immuneACCESS table as TCRdb keeps it, with only in-frame sequences that have V and J called. A part of the clones is gone; compared with another copy, unresolved V genes explain less than half, and the rest is unexplained. For this sample there are tens of thousands of clones; almost 90% appear just once. The ten largest make up 20% to 25% of the sample. Source material: peripheral blood. These receptors came from a woman in her forties or fifties with active or convalescent COVID-19.

J is TRBJ1-5 and V is TRBV2; D not certain. Trimming took off 1 base at V and 1 base at J, with 5 bases between the two ends. The CDR3 spans 14 residues. From germline, CDR1 is SNHLY and CDR2 FYNNEI. CDR3 sequence reads: CASSEGASNQPQHF. CDR3 in DNA: TGTGCCAGCAGTGAAGGGGCCAGCAATCAGCCCCAGCATTTT. The full variable domain, its missing parts supplied by reference TRBV2 and TRBJ1-5, is EPEVTQTPSHQVTQMGQEVILRCVPISNHLYFYWYRQILGQKVEFLVSFYNNEISEKSEIFDDQFSVERPDGSNFTLKIRSTKLEDSAMYFCASSEGASNQPQHFGDGTRLSIL.

This clone turned up a few times. The chain is built from TRBV28 and TRBJ2-7, with a tentative D call TRBD2 (5 bases). Looked up from germline, CDR1 is MDHEN and CDR2 is SYDVKM. The germline V and J ends were trimmed by 8 bases and 3 bases, with 14 bases remaining between them. The CDR3 loop spans 13 amino acids. The CDR3 DNA is TGTGCCAGCGGAGGCGGAAGTCACTACGAGCAGTACTTC. As protein: CASGGGSHYEQYF.

The chain uses TRBV2 and TRBJ2-1, with 10 bases aligning to TRBD2. This CDR3 has 10 amino acids. Germline CDR1 and CDR2: SNHLY and FYNNEI. V dropped 10 bases and J dropped 9; count of bases not matched to a gene: 0. This CDR3 reads CAIAGGEQFF. The CDR3 nucleotides read TGTGCCATAGCGGGAGGTGAGCAGTTCTTC. Looking up the rest from reference TRBV2 and TRBJ2-1 gives the full variable domain: EPEVTQTPSHQVTQMGQEVILRCVPISNHLYFYWYRQILGQKVEFLVSFYNNEISEKSEIFDDQFSVERPDGSNFTLKIRSTKLEDSAMYFCAIAGGEQFFGPGTRLTVL.

The CDR3 reads CASSVVSGGGNTIYF. The CDR3 bases are TGTGCCAGCAGCGTAGTGTCAGGGGGAGGAAACACCATATATTTT. This chain uses TRBV9 with TRBJ1-3, with 7 bases that match TRBD1. J was trimmed by 4 bases and V by 0 bases; bases with no gene match: 4. This CDR3 is 15 amino acids long. Per germline, CDR1 SGDLS and CDR2 YYNGEE.

V and J are TRBV9 and TRBJ2-3; maybe TRBD1 (5 bases). V lost 0 bases and J lost 2, with 10 bases in between. The germline gives CDR1 SGDLS, CDR2 YYNGEE. This CDR3 has 15 amino acids. The DNA of the CDR3 is TGTGCCAGCAGCGTAGGGGGCTCTCCCACAGATACGCAGTATTTT. This codes for CASSVGGSPTDTQYF.

This rearrangement joins TRBV19 to TRBJ1-2, with 9 nucleotides matching TRBD1. This CDR3 contains 14 residues. The V segment lost 7 bases and the J segment 2 bases; nucleotides outside the gene matches: 5. Germline CDR1 and CDR2: LNHDA and SQIVND (reference sequence). CDR3 DNA: TGTGCCAGTACTCCGGACAGGGGAAACTATGGCTACACCTTC. Its translation is CASTPDRGNYGYTF. The full variable domain, completed using reference TRBV19 and TRBJ1-2, is DGGITQSPKYLFRKEGQNVTLSCEQNLNHDAMYWYRQDPGQGLRLIYYSQIVNDFQKGDIAEGYSVSREKKESFPLTVTSAQKNPTAFYLCASTPDRGNYGYTFGSGTRLTVV.

The rearrangement joins TRBV30 to TRBJ2-1, with D perhaps TRBD1 (6 bases). The CDR3 length is 14 residues. The V end was cut by 2 bases, the J end by 1 base, with 9 bases between. The germline gives CDR1 GTSNPN, CDR2 SVGIG (reference sequence). CDR3 coding DNA: TGTGCCTGGAGTCGGGACAATTCCTACAATGAGCAGTTCTTC. It specifies CAWSRDNSYNEQFF.

The chain joins TRBV5-1 to TRBJ1-1; 8 positions match TRBD1. The germline V gene encodes CDR1 SGHRS and CDR2 YFSETQ. J was trimmed by 1 base and V by 3 bases; bases with no gene match: 2. The CDR3 totals 14 residues. The CDR3 reads CASSSGQGNTEAFF. The CDR3 coding sequence is TGCGCCAGCAGCTCTGGACAGGGGAACACTGAAGCTTTCTTT.

The rearrangement joins TRBV27 to TRBJ1-2, with 10 positions matching TRBD1. Per germline, CDR1 MNHEY and CDR2 SMNVEV (reference sequence). This CDR3 is 16 amino acids long. V gave up 6 bases and J gave up 6 bases; unmatched junction bases: 13. The CDR3, as DNA: TGTGCCAGCAGAAGGGACAGGGGCCCCTCGAGTGATGGCTACACCTTC. Its translation is CASRRDRGPSSDGYTF.

The rearrangement joins TRBV19 to TRBJ2-1; D is perhaps TRBD2 (5 bases). The CDR3 has 15 residues. Germline CDR1 and CDR2: LNHDA and SQIVND (reference sequence). Trimming took off 5 bases at V and 2 bases at J, with 13 bases between the two ends. The CDR3 nucleotides read TGTGCCAGTAGTTTCTCAACCGGGACCTACAATGAGCAGTTCTTC. Amino acids: CASSFSTGTYNEQFF. Full variable domain (remainder filled in from reference TRBV19 and TRBJ2-1): DGGITQSPKYLFRKEGQNVTLSCEQNLNHDAMYWYRQDPGQGLRLIYYSQIVNDFQKGDIAEGYSVSREKKESFPLTVTSAQKNPTAFYLCASSFSTGTYNEQFFGPGTRLTVL.

A single count supports this clone. The chain couples TRBV25-1 to TRBJ2-7; D is possibly TRBD1 (7 bases). Between the trimmed V and J ends, which lost 9 bases and 0 bases, there was a span of 24 bases. The CDR3 has 17 residues. CDR1 and CDR2 from the germline V gene are MGHDK and SYGVNS. CDR3 sequence reads: CASWGYGGQTHSYEQYF. In nucleotides, the CDR3 is TGTGCCAGTTGGGGATACGGGGGACAGACGCACTCCTACGAGCAGTACTTC.

This chain joins TRBV2 and TRBJ2-1; no firm D call. Trimming shortened V by 2 bases and J by 3 bases, and 11 bases separated the two germline ends. The CDR3 totals 15 residues. Germline V gene lookup returns CDR1 SNHLY and CDR2 FYNNEI. CDR3 protein: CASSERLGHYNEQFF. The CDR3 DNA follows: TGTGCCAGCAGTGAAAGACTCGGCCACTACAATGAGCAGTTCTTC.

This clone has a single count. The genes are TRBV10-1 and TRBJ2-1; 7 bases are shared with TRBD2. Germline assignment: CDR1 WNHNN and CDR2 SYGVQD (reference sequence). This CDR3 is 14 amino acids long. Losses at the gene ends were 8 bases for V and 4 bases for J; bases not matched to a gene: 8. The CDR3 loop reads CASQWEGPYNEQFF. Written as DNA, the CDR3 is TGCGCCAGCCAGTGGGAGGGACCGTACAATGAGCAGTTCTTC.